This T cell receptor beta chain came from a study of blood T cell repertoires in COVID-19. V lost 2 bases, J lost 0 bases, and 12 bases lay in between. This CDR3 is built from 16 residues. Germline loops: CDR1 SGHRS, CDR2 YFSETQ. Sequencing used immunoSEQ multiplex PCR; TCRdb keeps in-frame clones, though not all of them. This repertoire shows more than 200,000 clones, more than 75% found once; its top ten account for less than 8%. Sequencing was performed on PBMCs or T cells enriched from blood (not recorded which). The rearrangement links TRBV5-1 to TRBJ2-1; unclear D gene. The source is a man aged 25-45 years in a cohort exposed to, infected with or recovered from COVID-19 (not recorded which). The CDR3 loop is CASSFLSAPSYNEQFF. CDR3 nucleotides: TGCGCCAGCAGCTTTCTCAGCGCGCCCTCCTACAATGAGCAGTTCTTC.